One sample yielded the 26 T cell receptor beta chains listed below, sequenced in a study of T cell clusters in autoimmune cytopenias. TRB rearrangements were amplified by touch-down multiplex PCR with mixed TRB-A/B primers. TCRdb derives one entry per CDR3 protein from the multiplex PCR reads, leaving out DNA. Here the sample table reports about 3,900 distinct CDR3 sequences. Roughly 38,000 genome equivalents of blood DNA were amplified for TRB. The source material was peripheral blood. The receptors derive from a human donor with an autoimmune cytopenia or autoimmune hepatitis (not recorded which).

Judged by frequency, this clonotype is medium-sized. CDR3 sequence reads: CASSESGIYNEQFF. This chain connects TRBV6-5 to TRBJ2-1. The CDR3 totals 14 residues. Germline V gene data show CDR1 as MNHEY and CDR2 as SVGAGI.

This clonotype is identified as medium-sized from frequency. This sequence joins TRBV12-3 or TRBV12-4 and TRBJ2-1; TCRdb's D call, TRBD2, is unchecked because there is no DNA. CDR3 length: 18 amino acids. CDR3 loop: CASSLWLGTASSYNEQFF.

The CDR3 sequence is CASSEAVSSGNTIYF. This sequence joins TRBV18 and TRBJ1-3. CDR3 size: 15 residues. The V gene's germline CDR1 is KGHSH and CDR2 LQKENI.

This clonotype counts as medium-sized by frequency. The V gene is TRBV6-5, the J gene TRBJ1-5; the TCRdb D gene call, TRBD1, has no DNA to confirm it. The V gene's germline CDR1 is MNHEY and CDR2 SVGAGI. This CDR3 has 15 amino acids. The CDR3 is CASSSGAGTNQPQHF.

The chain recombines TRBV12-3 or TRBV12-4 with TRBJ1-5; TCRdb indicates TRBD1, and absent DNA this call remains unverified. The CDR3 runs to 14 residues. This chain's CDR3 is CASSSGGGGQPQHF.

Measured by frequency, this clonotype is medium-sized. V gene TRBV5-4 combines with J gene TRBJ2-3; the TCRdb call, TRBD2, lacks DNA for checking. Germline assignment: CDR1 SGHNT and CDR2 YYREEE (reference sequence). The CDR3 has 16 amino acids. The CDR3 is CASSFSSGARTDTQYF.

V is TRBV30 and J is TRBJ2-3; TCRdb selects TRBD1, and the lack of DNA leaves this call unchecked. The CDR3 contains 14 residues. CDR1 and CDR2 from the germline V gene are GTSNPN and SVGIG (reference sequence). This chain's CDR3 is CAWSRGSSTDTQYF.

V and J are TRBV18 and TRBJ2-5; TCRdb designates TRBD2, a call that cannot be tested without DNA. Germline CDR1 reads KGHSH; CDR2 reads LQKENI. The length of the CDR3 is 15 residues. The CDR3: CASSPVTPQEGTQYF.

This sequence joins TRBV20-1 and TRBJ2-3; TCRdb's D call of TRBD2 is untestable without DNA. This CDR3 contains 16 residues. Germline V gene data show CDR1 as DFQATT and CDR2 as SNEGSKA (reference sequence). CDR3: CSAPAGLEINTDTQYF.

This clonotype is deemed medium-sized by its frequency. The V and J genes are TRBV12-3 or TRBV12-4 and TRBJ2-4; TCRdb returns TRBD1, unconfirmable since there is no DNA. This CDR3 comprises 15 residues. CDR3 protein: CASSYLGGGKNIQYF.

The rearrangement links TRBV6-2 or TRBV6-3 to TRBJ2-2; the TCRdb D gene call, TRBD2, has no DNA to confirm it. This CDR3 region has 17 residues. From germline, CDR1 is MNHEY and CDR2 SVGEGT. This chain's CDR3 is CASSYSPGGPGTGELFF.

This clonotype is medium-sized by frequency. This sequence joins TRBV30 and TRBJ1-5; no DNA is available, so the TRBD1 call from TCRdb remains unchecked. Germline CDR1 and CDR2: GTSNPN and SVGIG (reference sequence). The CDR3 length is 12 residues. CDR3 sequence reads: CAWSQTGKSQHF. The whole variable domain, remainder taken from reference TRBV30 and TRBJ1-5, is SQTIHQWPATLVQPVGSPLSLECTVEGTSNPNLYWYRQAAGRGLQLLFYSVGIGQISSEVPQNLSASRPQDRQFILSSKKLLLSDSGFYLCAWSQTGKSQHFGDGTRLSIL.

This clonotype is deemed medium-sized by its frequency. This chain links TRBV18 with TRBJ1-3. The CDR3 runs 17 residues. CDR1 KGHSH and CDR2 LQKENI come from the germline V gene. CDR3 sequence reads: CASSPNRAGFSGNTIYF. Using reference TRBV18 and TRBJ1-3 for the parts outside the CDR3, the full variable domain is NAGVMQNPRHLVRRRGQEARLRCSPMKGHSHVYWYRQLPEEGLKFMVYLQKENIIDESGMPKERFSAEFPKEGPSILRIQQVVRGDSAAYFCASSPNRAGFSGNTIYFGEGSWLTVV.

Frequency places this clonotype as medium-sized. This chain joins TRBV12-3 or TRBV12-4 and TRBJ2-5. CDR3 length equals 13 residues. The CDR3 reads CASSSPGEETQYF.

The rearrangement uses TRBV7-4 and TRBJ2-5; TCRdb proposes TRBD1, but this gene call is untestable without DNA. The CDR3 extends over 17 amino acids. Germline V gene lookup returns CDR1 SGHVT and CDR2 SQSDAQ. The CDR3 spells CASSLTAWGGGAYEQYF.

According to its frequency, this clonotype is medium-sized. The chain recombines TRBV12-3 or TRBV12-4 with TRBJ2-6. The CDR3 has 15 amino acids. CDR3: CASRPRQSGANVLTF.

This clonotype is called large (0.1 to 1%) based on its frequency. This rearrangement joins TRBV6-5 to TRBJ2-2; TCRdb returns TRBD1, unconfirmable since there is no DNA. CDR3 length: 14 residues. The germline V gene encodes CDR1 MNHEY and CDR2 SVGAGI. CDR3 in amino acids: CASSAGTGFGELFF.

V gene TRBV7-2 combines with J gene TRBJ1-2. The V gene's germline CDR1 is SGHTA and CDR2 FQGNSA. This CDR3 spans 13 amino acids. The CDR3: CASSLDSILGYTF.

This clonotype is identified as medium-sized (0.01 to 0.1%) from frequency. The rearrangement links TRBV6-5 to TRBJ1-2. Germline V gene sequence: CDR1 MNHEY, CDR2 SVGAGI. The CDR3 extends over 12 amino acids. Here the CDR3 reads CASSYDGYGYTF.

This clonotype counts as medium-sized by frequency. The chain has TRBV19 and TRBJ2-1; absent DNA, TCRdb's TRBD2 call cannot be checked. In germline, CDR1 is LNHDA, CDR2 SQIVND (reference sequence). The CDR3 covers 14 residues. CDR3 region: CASSSAGGYNEQFF.

Measured by frequency, this clonotype is medium-sized (0.01 to 0.1%). V usage is TRBV12-3 or TRBV12-4 and J usage is TRBJ1-6; TCRdb outputs TRBD1, but without DNA this stays unchecked. This CDR3 is built from 13 residues. The CDR3 region is CASRSTGDSPLHF.

This clonotype is classed as medium-sized by frequency. This chain connects TRBV6-5 to TRBJ2-3; TCRdb's D gene call, TRBD2, goes unchecked for lack of DNA. The CDR3 covers 15 residues. The V gene's germline CDR1 is MNHEY and CDR2 SVGAGI. CDR3 sequence: CASSYGLGVGDTQYF.

In terms of frequency, this clonotype is medium-sized. CDR3: CASKGRSNEKLFF. The V call is TRBV19, the J call TRBJ1-4; checking the TCRdb D call of TRBD1 is not possible without DNA. The germline gives CDR1 LNHDA, CDR2 SQIVND (reference sequence). This CDR3 comprises 13 residues.

This clonotype is identified as medium-sized from frequency. The chain couples TRBV15 to TRBJ1-6; as DNA is missing, the TRBD1 call by TCRdb cannot be tested. Germline assignment: CDR1 LNHNV and CDR2 YYDKDF (reference sequence). This CDR3 has 13 residues. The CDR3 sequence: CATQGAGSSPLHF.

Judged by frequency, this clonotype is medium-sized. V is TRBV27 and J is TRBJ2-7. This CDR3 region has 11 residues. The V gene's germline CDR1 is MNHEY and CDR2 SMNVEV (reference sequence). CDR3 sequence: CASSFGYEQYF.

The chain carries TRBV12-3 or TRBV12-4 and TRBJ1-2; there is no DNA to check the TCRdb D call of TRBD1. The CDR3 consists of 13 residues. The CDR3 is CASRSTGNYGYTF.